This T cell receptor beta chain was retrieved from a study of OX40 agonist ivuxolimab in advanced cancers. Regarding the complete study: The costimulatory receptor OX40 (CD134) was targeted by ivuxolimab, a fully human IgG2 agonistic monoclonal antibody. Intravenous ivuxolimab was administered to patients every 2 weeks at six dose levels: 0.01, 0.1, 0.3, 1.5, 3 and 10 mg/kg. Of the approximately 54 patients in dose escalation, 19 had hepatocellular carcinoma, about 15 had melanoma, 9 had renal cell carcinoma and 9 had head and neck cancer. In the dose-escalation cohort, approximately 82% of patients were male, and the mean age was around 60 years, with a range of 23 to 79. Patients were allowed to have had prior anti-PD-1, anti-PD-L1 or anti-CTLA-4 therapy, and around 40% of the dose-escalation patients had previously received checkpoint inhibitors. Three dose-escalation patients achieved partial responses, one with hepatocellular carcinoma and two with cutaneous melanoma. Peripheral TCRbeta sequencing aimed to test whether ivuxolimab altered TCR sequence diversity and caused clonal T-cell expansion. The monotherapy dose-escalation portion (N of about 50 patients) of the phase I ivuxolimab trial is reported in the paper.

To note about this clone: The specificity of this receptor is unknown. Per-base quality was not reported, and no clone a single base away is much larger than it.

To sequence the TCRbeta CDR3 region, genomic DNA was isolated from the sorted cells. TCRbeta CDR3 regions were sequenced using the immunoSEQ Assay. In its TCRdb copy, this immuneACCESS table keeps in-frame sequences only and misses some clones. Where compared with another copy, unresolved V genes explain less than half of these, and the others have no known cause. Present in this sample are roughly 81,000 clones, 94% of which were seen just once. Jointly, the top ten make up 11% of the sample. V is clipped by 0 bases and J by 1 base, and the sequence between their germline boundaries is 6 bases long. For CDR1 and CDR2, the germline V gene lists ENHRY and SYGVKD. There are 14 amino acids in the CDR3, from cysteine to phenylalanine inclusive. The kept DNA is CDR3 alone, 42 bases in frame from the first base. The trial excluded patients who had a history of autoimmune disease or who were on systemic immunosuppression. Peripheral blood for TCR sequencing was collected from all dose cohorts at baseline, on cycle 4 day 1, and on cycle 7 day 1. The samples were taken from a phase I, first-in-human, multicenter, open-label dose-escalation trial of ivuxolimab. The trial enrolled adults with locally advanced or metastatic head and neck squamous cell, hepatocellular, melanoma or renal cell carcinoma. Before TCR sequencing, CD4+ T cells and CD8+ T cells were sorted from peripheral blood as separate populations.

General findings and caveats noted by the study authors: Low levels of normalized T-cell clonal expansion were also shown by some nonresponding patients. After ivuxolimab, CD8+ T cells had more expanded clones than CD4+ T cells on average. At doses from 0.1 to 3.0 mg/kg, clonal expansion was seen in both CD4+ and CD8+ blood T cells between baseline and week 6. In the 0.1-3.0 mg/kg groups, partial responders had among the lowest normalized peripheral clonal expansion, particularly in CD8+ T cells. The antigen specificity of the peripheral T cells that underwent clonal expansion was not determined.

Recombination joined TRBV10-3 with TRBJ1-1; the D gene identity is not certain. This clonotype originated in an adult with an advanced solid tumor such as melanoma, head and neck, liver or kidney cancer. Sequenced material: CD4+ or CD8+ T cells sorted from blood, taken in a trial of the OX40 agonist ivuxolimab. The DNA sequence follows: TGTGCCATCAGTGAGTCGGAGCCGAACACTGAAGCTTTCTTT. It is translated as CAISESEPNTEAFF.